Listed here are 4 T cell receptor beta chains from one sample, sequenced in a study of blood T cell repertoires in COVID-19. Sequencing used immunoSEQ multiplex PCR; TCRdb keeps in-frame clones, though not all of them. The sample includes 95,000 to 150,000 clones, 75% to 90% of them seen just once. Sequenced sample: peripheral blood. The receptor set was obtained from a man in his 70s with active or convalescent COVID-19.

The J gene is TRBJ2-7, the V gene TRBV5-4; 13 nucleotides line up with TRBD2. V was clipped by 1 base and J by 4 bases; unmatched bases: 8. Per germline, CDR1 SGHNT and CDR2 YYREEE (reference sequence). The CDR3 totals 17 residues. The CDR3 DNA reads TGTGCCAGCAGCTTGACTAGCGGGAGGGCCTTAGGTTACGAGCAGTACTTC. Protein: CASSLTSGRALGYEQYF. Complete variable domain (other parts from reference TRBV5-4 and TRBJ2-7): ETGVTQSPTHLIKTRGQQVTLRCSSQSGHNTVSWYQQALGQGPQFIFQYYREEENGRGNFPPRFSGLQFPNYSSELNVNALELDDSALYLCASSLTSGRALGYEQYFGPGTRLTVT.

The V and J genes are TRBV5-1 and TRBJ1-4; 7 nucleotides line up with TRBD1. The J segment lost 4 bases and the V segment lost 4 bases, leaving 7 bases of the junction unmatched. This CDR3 has 15 residues. Germline V lookup: CDR1 SGHRS, CDR2 YFSETQ. The CDR3 region is CASSLGGQHNEKLFF. The CDR3 bases are TGCGCCAGCAGCCTAGGGGGACAGCATAATGAAAAACTGTTTTTT.

This rearrangement joins TRBV28 to TRBJ2-7, with a possible D match to TRBD2 (6 bases). Between the trimmed V and J ends, which lost 2 bases and 3 bases, there was a span of 17 bases. This CDR3 has 16 residues. Germline CDR1 is MDHEN and CDR2 is SYDVKM. The CDR3 DNA reads as TGTGCCAGCAGTTTAAGGGGAGGACCTGGGGACTACGAGCAGTACTTC. It is translated as CASSLRGGPGDYEQYF.

The V and J genes are TRBV28 and TRBJ1-2, with D maybe TRBD1 (5 bases). The germline V and J ends were trimmed by 11 bases and 8 bases, with 18 bases remaining between them. Germline loops: CDR1 MDHEN, CDR2 SYDVKM. The CDR3 length is 12 residues. This chain's CDR3 is CAGGGTSKGYTF. In DNA, the CDR3 is TGTGCCGGGGGGGGGACTTCGAAAGGCTACACCTTC.